A single sample gave rise to the 22 T cell receptor beta chains below, sequenced in a study of cytomegalovirus exposure and HLA in healthy donors. The PCR employed 60 Vbeta primers together with 13 Jbeta primers. The table came from immunoSEQ multiplex PCR; TCRdb's copy has only in-frame clones and leaves some out. The sample carries about 160,000 clones, roughly 87% recorded once. Specimen: PBMCs. The receptor source for this set is a woman aged 25 to 39 in good health and CMV-seronegative.

This clone appeared a single time. The chain employs TRBV4-1 and TRBJ2-5; no firm D call. CDR3 length: 15 amino acids. Germline values: CDR1 MGHRA, CDR2 YSYEKL. Trimming took off 4 bases at V and 0 bases at J, with 12 bases between the two ends. CDR3 residues: CASSPEETDQETQYF. CDR3 DNA sequence: TGCGCCAGCAGCCCAGAGGAGACGGACCAAGAGACCCAGTACTTC.

This chain connects TRBV5-4 to TRBJ1-6, with D perhaps TRBD1 (6 bases). The CDR3 covers 14 residues. The germline CDR1 and CDR2 sequences are SGHNT and YYREEE (reference sequence). The V end lost 4 bases, the J end lost 7 bases, and 12 bases lay between the germline ends. CDR3 region: CASSPRDKNSPLHF. The CDR3 DNA reads as TGTGCCAGCAGCCCGAGGGACAAGAATTCACCCCTCCACTTT.

In DNA form, the CDR3 reads TGCGCCAGCAGCACCTATGGACAGGGGAACACTGAAGCTTTCTTT. Translation: CASSTYGQGNTEAFF. The chain carries TRBV5-1 and TRBJ1-1, with 8 bases that match TRBD1. V was clipped by 4 bases and J by 1 base; unmatched bases: 6. The CDR3 runs 15 residues. Germline V gene sequence: CDR1 SGHRS, CDR2 YFSETQ.

The V gene is TRBV7-9, the J gene TRBJ1-1; possibly TRBD1 for D (6 bases). The length of the CDR3 is 16 residues. Trimming took 2 bases from V and 0 from J, leaving 13 bases between them. CDR1 is SEHNR and CDR2 is FQNEAQ in the germline V gene (reference sequence). The CDR3 protein is CASSLLGAKMNTEAFF. The CDR3 region has the DNA TGTGCCAGCAGCTTATTGGGGGCCAAAATGAACACTGAAGCTTTCTTT.

The chain has TRBV7-8 and TRBJ1-1, with TRBD1 identical over 11 bases. Germline values: CDR1 SGHVS, CDR2 FQNEAQ. This CDR3 comprises 16 residues. The ends lost 0 bases at V and 4 bases at J; junction bases unmatched: 4. CDR3 loop: CASSLAGTGGITEAFF. The CDR3 DNA sequence: TGTGCCAGCAGCTTAGCCGGGACAGGGGGTATCACTGAAGCTTTCTTT.

The gene calls are TRBV5-1 and TRBJ1-1; 8 nucleotides line up with TRBD1. Germline trimming cut 4 bases from V and 0 bases from J; bases unmatched to any gene: 11. CDR3 length: 17 amino acids. Germline CDR1 SGHRS, CDR2 YFSETQ. The CDR3, as DNA: TGCGCCAGCAGCCCCGGACAGGGTTCGCGGATGAACACTGAAGCTTTCTTT. The encoded protein is CASSPGQGSRMNTEAFF.

This rearrangement joins TRBV28 to TRBJ1-5; no firm D call. CDR1 is MDHEN, CDR2 SYDVKM, per germline. The CDR3 runs 16 residues. With 2 bases removed from V and 2 bases from J, the gap between germline ends came to 13 bases. The CDR3 loop is CASSLEIAWGNQPQHF. The CDR3 coding sequence is TGTGCCAGCAGTTTAGAGATAGCGTGGGGCAATCAGCCCCAGCATTTT.

This clone was seen just once. One end of the junction fails to match germline, which may point to a read error. The rearrangement uses TRBV11-2 and TRBJ1-2; D not certain. Germline V gene sequence: CDR1 SGHAT, CDR2 FQNNGV. There are 17 residues in the CDR3. The CDR3 DNA reads TGTGCCAGCACCTTACTTCACTCTAGGGAGGCCTCACGTGGCTACACCTTC. It specifies CASTLLHSREASRGYTF. The variable domain in full, with the rest retrieved from reference TRBV11-2 and TRBJ1-2, is EAGVAQSPRYKIIEKRQSVAFWCNPISGHATLYWYQQILGQGPKLLIQFQNNGVVDDSQLPKDRFSAERLKGVDSTLKIQPAKLEDSAVYLCASTLLHSREASRGYTFGSGTRLTVV.

The chain carries TRBV13 and TRBJ2-2; tentatively, D is TRBD2 (7 bases). Trimming left V 5 bases short and J 4 bases short, with 14 bases between. Germline V gene sequence: CDR1 PRHDT, CDR2 FYEKMQ (reference sequence). CDR3 length: 15 residues. The CDR3 DNA reads as TGTGCCAGCAGCGCGCGGGGGCGTGGCACCGGGGAGCTGTTTTTT. It yields the protein CASSARGRGTGELFF.

J is TRBJ2-5 and V is TRBV20-1; D ambiguous. With the DNA end fitting TRBJ2-7 better, the J assignment may be wrong. Germline CDR1 reads DFQATT; CDR2 reads SNEGSKA (reference sequence). The CDR3 spans 11 residues. CDR3 sequence reads: CSAPLVYEQYF. CDR3 DNA sequence: TGCAGTGCCCCCCTAGTCTACGAGCAGTACTTC.

Only a few counts were recorded for this clone. V and J are TRBV19 and TRBJ1-1; the D is unclear. The ends were cut back, 6 bases at V and 0 bases at J, with 11 bases in the middle. This CDR3 has 14 amino acids. Germline CDR1 reads LNHDA; CDR2 reads SQIVND (reference sequence). The chain's CDR3 is CASRWAGLNTEAFF. In nucleotides, the CDR3 is TGTGCCAGTAGATGGGCAGGCTTGAACACTGAAGCTTTCTTT.

This clone was recorded a few times. The chain joins TRBV4-3 to TRBJ1-1, with unresolved D. Trimming cost V 5 bases and J 3 bases, with 10 bases left between them. Germline loops: CDR1 LGHNA, CDR2 YSLEER. The CDR3 covers 13 residues. The DNA of the CDR3 is TGCGCCAGCAGCTCCCAGATCCACACTGAAGCTTTCTTT. This codes for CASSSQIHTEAFF.

The chain has TRBV27 and TRBJ2-5; perhaps TRBD1 as D (5 bases). The CDR3 spans 14 residues. V lost 9 bases, J lost 1 base, and 15 bases lay in between. The germline CDR1 and CDR2 sequences are MNHEY and SMNVEV (reference sequence). CDR3 loop: CARTIPGCQETQYF. The CDR3 DNA reads TGTGCCAGGACGATCCCAGGGTGCCAAGAGACCCAGTACTTC.

The chain joins TRBV30 to TRBJ2-5, with TRBD2 as a possible D gene (6 bases). This CDR3 has 13 amino acids. Trimming pared 0 bases from V and 7 bases from J, leaving 12 bases between. The germline gives CDR1 GTSNPN, CDR2 SVGIG (reference sequence). The CDR3 loop is CAWSVAGRVTQYF. CDR3 DNA: TGTGCCTGGAGTGTAGCGGGCAGGGTGACCCAGTACTTC.

The CDR3 DNA reads TGTGCCAGCTCACCATTGTTTGGGGGGGCGGTGGACGAGCAGTACTTC. Translated, it gives CASSPLFGGAVDEQYF. The chain joins TRBV18 to TRBJ2-7; maybe TRBD2 (7 bases). Germline assignment: CDR1 KGHSH and CDR2 LQKENI. The CDR3 is made up of 16 amino acids. Trimming stripped 2 bases from V and 5 bases from J, with 19 bases between.

For the CDR3, the DNA is TGTGCCAGCTCACCCCGGCAGGGCGGTACTAACTATGGCTACACCTTC. Residues: CASSPRQGGTNYGYTF. The rearrangement uses TRBV18 and TRBJ1-2; TRBD1 is a possible D gene (5 bases). Per germline, CDR1 KGHSH and CDR2 LQKENI. The CDR3 runs 16 residues. Between the trimmed V and J ends, which lost 3 bases and 0 bases, there was a span of 14 bases.

The chain combines TRBV29-1 with TRBJ1-1; perhaps TRBD1 as D (5 bases). The CDR3 is made up of 13 amino acids. V was clipped by 7 bases and J by 4 bases, with 16 bases between them. The germline V gene encodes CDR1 SQVTM and CDR2 ANQGSEA. The CDR3 nucleotides are TGCAGCGCGGCAGGGTTGATCGGCACTGAAGCTTTCTTT. Amino acids: CSAAGLIGTEAFF.

The V gene is TRBV5-4, the J gene TRBJ1-1; D gene unclear. The V end was cut by 5 bases, the J end by 5 bases, with 16 bases between. Germline CDR1 reads SGHNT; CDR2 reads YYREEE (reference sequence). This CDR3 is 14 amino acids long. CDR3 DNA sequence: TGTGCCAGCAGTTCACCGCCGGGAGGGACTGAAGCTTTCTTT. Translated: CASSSPPGGTEAFF.

The chain links TRBV4-2 to TRBJ2-1; D is possibly TRBD2 (6 bases). The CDR3 is made up of 17 amino acids. The V end was cut by 0 bases, the J end by 4 bases, with 16 bases between. Germline V gives CDR1 LGHNA, CDR2 YNFKEQ. The CDR3 DNA reads TGTGCCAGCAGCCAAGAATCGACGCTAGCGATTTACAATGAGCAGTTCTTC. This gives the protein CASSQESTLAIYNEQFF.

The chain employs TRBV6-5 and TRBJ2-2, with D unclear. Deletions cut 6 bases from V and 4 bases from J, with 6 bases between. The CDR3 extends over 12 amino acids. CDR1 and CDR2 (germline): MNHEY, SVGAGI. CDR3 amino acids: CASSFSTGELFF. As DNA, the CDR3 is TGTGCCAGCAGCTTTTCCACCGGGGAGCTGTTTTTT.

The chain is built from TRBV5-6 and TRBJ2-3, with TRBD1 matching 7 bases. Germline values: CDR1 SGHDT, CDR2 YYEEEE. The V and J ends lost 4 bases and 0 bases, in that order; junction bases with no gene match: 11. The CDR3 length is 17 residues. The CDR3 nucleotides are TGTGCCAGCAGCCCCCGGATGACAGGGCCAAGCACAGATACGCAGTATTTT. Residues: CASSPRMTGPSTDTQYF.

Turning to this clone: This CDR3 is missing its conserved last phenylalanine or tryptophan, likely due to a read error. The rearrangement uses TRBV27 and TRBJ1-1; D may be TRBD1 (5 bases). This CDR3 spans 13 amino acids. Looked up from germline, CDR1 is MNHEY and CDR2 is SMNVEV (reference sequence). V gave up 5 bases and J gave up 6 bases, with 13 bases separating them. The chain's CDR3 is CASSLYGAAEAFV. Here the CDR3 DNA reads TGTGCCAGCAGTCTTTATGGGGCAGCTGAAGCTTTCGTT.